This entry features one TCR beta chain sequence. Its antigen is not known. The sample is drawn from a study of cytomegalovirus exposure and HLA in healthy donors. Study findings and constraints: A later analysis linked a missense DCLRE1C variant to TCR beta V- and J-gene trimming.

PCR amplification relied on 60 Vbeta primers (plus 13 Jbeta primers). The protocol was immunoSEQ multiplex PCR, while the TCRdb copy is restricted to in-frame clones and leaves out a portion. The table has some 120,000 clones, under 90% seen once. Per germline, CDR1 MGHDK and CDR2 SYGVNS. The CDR3 is made up of 18 amino acids. Trimming cost V 7 bases and J 3 bases, with 24 bases left between them. The rearrangement joins TRBV25-1 to TRBJ2-2; tentative D call: TRBD1 (6 bases). Sequencing was carried out using PBMCs. The origin of this receptor is a woman aged 25 to 45 in good health and CMV-seronegative. The CDR3 here is CASTAGMGARPYTGELFF. The CDR3 DNA sequence: TGTGCCAGCACGGCGGGTATGGGGGCGAGACCTTACACCGGGGAGCTGTTTTTT.